This TCR beta chain was recovered during a study of cytomegalovirus exposure and HLA in healthy donors. Study findings and constraints: Among TCR beta chains of equal frequency, HLA-associated ones were more clonally expanded in a later analysis.

In the case of this clone: Its cognate antigen is unknown.

It was with 60 Vbeta and 13 Jbeta primers that the PCR ran. The table came from immunoSEQ multiplex PCR; TCRdb's copy has only in-frame clones and leaves some out. Among fewer than 250,000 clones listed, more than 70% were seen once. The receptor comes from a human donor in good health. Material for sequencing was PBMCs.

CDR3: CASSQGQSDSYEQYF. For the CDR3, the DNA is TGTGCCAGCAGCCAAGGTCAGTCCGACTCCTACGAGCAGTACTTC. The chain has TRBV14 and TRBJ2-7; no clear D. V dropped 1 base and J dropped 0 bases, with 10 bases sitting between them. CDR1 SGHDN and CDR2 FVKESK come from the germline V gene. The CDR3 is made up of 15 amino acids.